What follows are 10 T cell receptor beta chains derived from one specimen sequenced in a study of a mutant IDH1 vaccine in newly diagnosed glioma. The time point is: week 35, safety follow-up. The vaccine gave 300 ug of a 20-mer mutant IDH1 peptide subcutaneously per dose. Their antigens are not known. Profiled with immunoSEQ multiplex PCR; TCRdb holds only in-frame clones, not every one. The table lists 35,000 to 45,000 clones, roughly four fifths of them singletons, with 5.1% in the top ten. The sequences come from PBMCs, collected from a glioma patient whose treatment included an IDH1 peptide vaccine. These receptors all stem from a woman in her forties or fifties with glioma.

The chain links TRBV11-2 to TRBJ2-7; TRBD1 or TRBD2 may be the D gene (5 bases each). With 6 bases removed from V and 5 bases from J, the gap between germline ends came to 23 bases. Germline CDR1 SGHAT, CDR2 FQNNGV. CDR3 length: 16 amino acids. The CDR3 bases are TGTGCCAGCAGGTCTACACTGGGACCAACCGGAAACGAGCAGTACTTC. Its protein is CASRSTLGPTGNEQYF.

The chain is built from TRBV7-9 and TRBJ1-1; 7 bases line up with TRBD1. V lost 8 bases to trimming and J lost 8 bases; unmatched junction nucleotides: 5. Looked up from germline, CDR1 is SEHNR and CDR2 is FQNEAQ (reference sequence). The CDR3 is 11 residues long. CDR3 DNA sequence: TGTGCCAGCGCACAGGGGCGGGAAGCTTTCTTT. This gives the protein CASAQGREAFF. Complete variable domain (other parts from reference TRBV7-9 and TRBJ1-1): DTGVSQNPRHKITKRGQNVTFRCDPISEHNRLYWYRQTLGQGPEFLTYFQNEAQLEKSRLLSDRFSAERPKGSFSTLEIQRTEQGDSAMYLCASAQGREAFFGQGTRLTVV.

This clone occurred a few times. The chain carries TRBV27 and TRBJ1-5, with D unclear. Trimming took 3 bases from V and 5 from J, leaving 5 bases between them. The CDR3 runs 12 residues. The germline CDR1 and CDR2 sequences are MNHEY and SMNVEV (reference sequence). CDR3 sequence (DNA): TGTGCCAGCAGTTTTATCGATCAGCCCCAGCATTTT. This translates into CASSFIDQPQHF.

The rearrangement links TRBV2 to TRBJ2-3; no clear D gene. Per the germline V gene, CDR1 is SNHLY and CDR2 is FYNNEI. V lost 8 bases and J lost 0, with 6 bases in between. This CDR3 spans 12 amino acids. CDR3 bases: TGTGCCAGCGGCGTTAGCACAGATACGCAGTATTTT. Protein: CASGVSTDTQYF.

This clone was counted between two and nine times. The chain combines TRBV7-2 with TRBJ2-1; no firm D call. In germline, CDR1 is SGHTA, CDR2 FQGNSA. The CDR3 has 15 amino acids. V was cut by 4 bases and J by 0 bases, with 10 bases left in between. The CDR3 DNA reads as TGTGCCAGCAGCTCGGACGTTAGCTCCTACAATGAGCAGTTCTTC. This codes for CASSSDVSSYNEQFF.

V usage is TRBV28 and J usage is TRBJ1-2, with TRBD1 identical over 7 bases. The germline V gene has CDR1 MDHEN and CDR2 SYDVKM. V lost 7 bases, J lost 7 bases, and 6 bases stayed unmatched. This CDR3 is built from 12 residues. CDR3 nucleotides: TGTGCCAGCAAAACAGGGGCGGGTGGCTACACCTTC. Translation: CASKTGAGGYTF.

This chain connects TRBV9 to TRBJ2-5, with D uncertain. Germline CDR1 SGDLS, CDR2 YYNGEE. V dropped 0 bases and J dropped 1 base, with 10 bases sitting between them. This CDR3 contains 15 residues. The CDR3 reads CASSVAGRPQETQYF. The CDR3 nucleotides read TGTGCCAGCAGCGTAGCCGGACGGCCCCAAGAGACCCAGTACTTC. The full variable domain, in which reference TRBV9 and TRBJ2-5 provide the parts outside the CDR3, is DSGVTQTPKHLITATGQRVTLRCSPRSGDLSVYWYQQSLDQGLQFLIQYYNGEERAKGNILERFSAQQFPDLHSELNLSSLELGDSALYFCASSVAGRPQETQYFGPGTRLLVL.

CDR3 loop: CASSLDLLATEAFF. CDR3 in DNA: TGCGCCAGCAGCTTGGACCTCCTGGCCACTGAAGCTTTCTTT. The V and J genes are TRBV5-1 and TRBJ1-1; D not certain. The germline V gene encodes CDR1 SGHRS and CDR2 YFSETQ. V dropped 0 bases and J dropped 4 bases, with 10 bases sitting between them. The CDR3 runs 14 residues.

This chain links TRBV5-6 with TRBJ2-7; a possible D gene is TRBD2 (6 bases). The CDR3 runs to 14 residues. V shed 2 bases and J shed 7 bases, with 16 bases lying between them. Germline CDR1 and CDR2: SGHDT and YYEEEE. The DNA of the CDR3 is TGTGCCAGCAGCTTACGGGGATCTGGGGGGGAGCAGTACTTC. Its protein product is CASSLRGSGGEQYF.

This chain links TRBV11-1 with TRBJ2-6; D gene ambiguous. CDR3 length: 15 amino acids. The germline CDR1 and CDR2 sequences are SGHAT and FQDESV (reference sequence). The V and J ends lost 0 bases and 1 base respectively, with 4 bases between them. In DNA form, the CDR3 reads TGTGCCAGCAGCTTAGCACAATCTGGGGCCAACGTCCTGACTTTC. Translated: CASSLAQSGANVLTF.